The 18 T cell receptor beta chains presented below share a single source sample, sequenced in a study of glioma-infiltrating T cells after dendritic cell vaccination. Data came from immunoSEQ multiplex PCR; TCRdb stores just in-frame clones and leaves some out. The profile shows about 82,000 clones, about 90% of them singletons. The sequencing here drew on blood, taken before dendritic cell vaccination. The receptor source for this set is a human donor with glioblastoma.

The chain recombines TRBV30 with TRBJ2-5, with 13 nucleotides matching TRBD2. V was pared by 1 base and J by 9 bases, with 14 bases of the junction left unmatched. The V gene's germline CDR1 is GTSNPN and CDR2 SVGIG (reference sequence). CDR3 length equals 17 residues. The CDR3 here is CAWSDAGGLAGAKAQYF. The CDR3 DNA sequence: TGTGCCTGGAGTGATGCGGGTGGACTAGCGGGGGCGAAGGCCCAGTACTTC.

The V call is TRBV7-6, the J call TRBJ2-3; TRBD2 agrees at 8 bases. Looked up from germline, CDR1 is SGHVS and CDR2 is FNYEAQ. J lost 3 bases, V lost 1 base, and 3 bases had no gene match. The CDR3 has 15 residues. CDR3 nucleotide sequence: TGTGCCAGCAGCTTAGAAGGACTAGCAACAGATACGCAGTATTTT. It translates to CASSLEGLATDTQYF.

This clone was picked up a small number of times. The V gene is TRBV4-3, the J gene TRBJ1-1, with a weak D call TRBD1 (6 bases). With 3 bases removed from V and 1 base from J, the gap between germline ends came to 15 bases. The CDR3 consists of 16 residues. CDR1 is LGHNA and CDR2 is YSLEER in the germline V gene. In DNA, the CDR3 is TGCGCCAGCAGCCAGACCGTGACAGGAGGGAACACTGAAGCTTTCTTT. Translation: CASSQTVTGGNTEAFF.

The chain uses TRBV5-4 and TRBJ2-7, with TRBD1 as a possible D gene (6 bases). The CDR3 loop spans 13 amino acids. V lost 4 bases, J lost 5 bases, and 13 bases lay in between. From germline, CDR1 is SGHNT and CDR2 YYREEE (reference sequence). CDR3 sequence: CASSPYRGNEQYF. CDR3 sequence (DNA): TGTGCCAGCAGCCCCTATAGGGGGAACGAGCAGTACTTC. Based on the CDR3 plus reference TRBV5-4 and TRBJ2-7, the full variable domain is ETGVTQSPTHLIKTRGQQVTLRCSSQSGHNTVSWYQQALGQGPQFIFQYYREEENGRGNFPPRFSGLQFPNYSSELNVNALELDDSALYLCASSPYRGNEQYFGPGTRLTVT.

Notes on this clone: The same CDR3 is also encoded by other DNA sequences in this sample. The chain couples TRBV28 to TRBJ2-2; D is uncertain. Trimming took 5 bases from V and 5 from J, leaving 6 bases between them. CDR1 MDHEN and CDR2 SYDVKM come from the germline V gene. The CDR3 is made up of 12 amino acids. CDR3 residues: CASSTPTGELFF. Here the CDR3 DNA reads TGTGCCAGCAGTACTCCGACCGGGGAGCTGTTTTTT.

The CDR3: CASSLRGLPPNNEQFF. The CDR3 nucleotides read TGTGCCAGCAGCTTACGGGGACTACCCCCTAACAATGAGCAGTTCTTC. This chain joins TRBV13 and TRBJ2-1, with TRBD2 identical over 7 bases. Germline V gene sequence: CDR1 PRHDT, CDR2 FYEKMQ (reference sequence). V lost 2 bases and J lost 5; bases outside the gene matches: 9. The length of the CDR3 is 16 residues.

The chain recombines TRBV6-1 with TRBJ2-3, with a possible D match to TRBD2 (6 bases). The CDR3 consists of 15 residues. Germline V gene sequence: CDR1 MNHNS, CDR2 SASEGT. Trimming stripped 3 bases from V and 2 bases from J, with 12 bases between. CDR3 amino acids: CASSDPGTLTDTQYF. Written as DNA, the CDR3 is TGTGCCAGCAGTGACCCCGGGACTCTCACAGATACGCAGTATTTT.

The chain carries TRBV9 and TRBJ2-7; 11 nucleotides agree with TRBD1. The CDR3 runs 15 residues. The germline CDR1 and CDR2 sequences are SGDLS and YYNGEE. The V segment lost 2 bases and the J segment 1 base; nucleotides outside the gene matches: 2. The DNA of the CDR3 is TGTGCCAGCAGCGTCGGACAGGGGGCGTCCTACGAGCAGTACTTC. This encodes CASSVGQGASYEQYF.

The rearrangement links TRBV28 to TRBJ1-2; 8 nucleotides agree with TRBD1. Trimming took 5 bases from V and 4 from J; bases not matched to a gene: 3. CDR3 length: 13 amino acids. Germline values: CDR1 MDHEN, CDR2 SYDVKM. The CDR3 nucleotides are TGTGCCAGCAGTCTACAGGGGGGCTATGGCTACACCTTC. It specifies CASSLQGGYGYTF.

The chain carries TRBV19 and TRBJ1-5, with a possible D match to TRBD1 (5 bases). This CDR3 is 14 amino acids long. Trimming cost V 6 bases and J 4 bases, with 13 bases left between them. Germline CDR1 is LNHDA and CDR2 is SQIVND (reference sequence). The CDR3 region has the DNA TGTGCCAGTAGGGAGACAGCGCAAAATCAGCCCCAGCATTTT. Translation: CASRETAQNQPQHF. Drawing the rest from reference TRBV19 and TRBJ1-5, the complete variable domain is DGGITQSPKYLFRKEGQNVTLSCEQNLNHDAMYWYRQDPGQGLRLIYYSQIVNDFQKGDIAEGYSVSREKKESFPLTVTSAQKNPTAFYLCASRETAQNQPQHFGDGTRLSIL.

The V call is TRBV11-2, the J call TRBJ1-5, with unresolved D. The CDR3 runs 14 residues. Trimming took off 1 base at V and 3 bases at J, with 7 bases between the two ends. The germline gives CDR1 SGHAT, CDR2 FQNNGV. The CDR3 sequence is CASSLGQYNQPQHF. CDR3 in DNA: TGTGCCAGCAGCTTAGGGCAATACAATCAGCCCCAGCATTTT.

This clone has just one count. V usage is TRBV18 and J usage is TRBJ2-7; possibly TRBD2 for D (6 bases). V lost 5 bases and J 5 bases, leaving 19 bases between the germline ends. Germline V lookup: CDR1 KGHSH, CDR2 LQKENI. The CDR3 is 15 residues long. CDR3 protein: CASSTPNSGLDEQYF. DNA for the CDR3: TGTGCCAGCTCAACTCCGAATAGCGGCCTCGACGAGCAGTACTTC. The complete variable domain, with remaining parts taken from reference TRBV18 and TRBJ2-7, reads NAGVMQNPRHLVRRRGQEARLRCSPMKGHSHVYWYRQLPEEGLKFMVYLQKENIIDESGMPKERFSAEFPKEGPSILRIQQVVRGDSAAYFCASSTPNSGLDEQYFGPGTRLTVT.

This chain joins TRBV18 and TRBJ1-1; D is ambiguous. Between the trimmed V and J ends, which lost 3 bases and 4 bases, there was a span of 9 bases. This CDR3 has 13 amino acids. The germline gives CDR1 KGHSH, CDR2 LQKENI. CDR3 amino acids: CASSPPGSTEAFF. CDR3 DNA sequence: TGTGCCAGCTCACCCCCCGGGAGCACTGAAGCTTTCTTT.

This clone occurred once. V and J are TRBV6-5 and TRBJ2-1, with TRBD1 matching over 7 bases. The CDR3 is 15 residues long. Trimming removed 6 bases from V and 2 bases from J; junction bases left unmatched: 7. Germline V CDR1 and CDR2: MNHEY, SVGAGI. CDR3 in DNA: TGTGCCAGCAGCTTCGACAGGGACCCCTACAATGAGCAGTTCTTC. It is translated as CASSFDRDPYNEQFF.

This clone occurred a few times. The CDR3 is CASSFLAGVNNEQFF. CDR3 bases: TGTGCCAGCAGCTTTCTAGCGGGAGTCAACAATGAGCAGTTCTTC. The chain uses TRBV7-2 and TRBJ2-1; TRBD2 matches 10 bases. J gave up 5 bases and V 3 bases, and 4 bases lay outside the gene matches. The CDR3 consists of 15 residues. The germline gives CDR1 SGHTA, CDR2 FQGNSA.

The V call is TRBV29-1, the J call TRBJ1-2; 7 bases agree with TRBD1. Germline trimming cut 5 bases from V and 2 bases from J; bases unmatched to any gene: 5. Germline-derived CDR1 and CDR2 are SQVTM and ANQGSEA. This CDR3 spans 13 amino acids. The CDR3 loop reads CSVSSGQNYGYTF. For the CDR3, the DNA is TGCAGCGTTAGCTCGGGACAGAACTATGGCTACACCTTC. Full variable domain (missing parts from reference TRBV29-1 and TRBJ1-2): SAVISQKPSRDICQRGTSLTIQCQVDSQVTMMFWYRQQPGQSLTLIATANQGSEATYESGFVIDKFPISRPNLTFSTLTVSNMSPEDSSIYLCSVSSGQNYGYTFGSGTRLTVV.

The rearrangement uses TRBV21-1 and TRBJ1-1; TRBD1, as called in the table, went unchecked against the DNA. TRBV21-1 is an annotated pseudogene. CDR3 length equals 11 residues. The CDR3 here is CASTPWQRAFF. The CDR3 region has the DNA TGTGCCAGCACCCCGTGGCAAAGAGCTTTCTTT.

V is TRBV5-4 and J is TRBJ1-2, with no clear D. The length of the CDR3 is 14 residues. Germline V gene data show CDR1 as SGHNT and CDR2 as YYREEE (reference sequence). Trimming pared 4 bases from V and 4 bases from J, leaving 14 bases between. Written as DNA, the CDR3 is TGTGCCAGCAGCCGCCCGGGGTCGGGCTATGGCTACACCTTC. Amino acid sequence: CASSRPGSGYGYTF.